The rows below give T cell receptor beta chains drawn from one sample of a study of vaccination and CD4 T cells after COVID-19. Their antigens are not known. MiXCR, run by TCRdb on the PCR reads, gives a single entry per CDR3 protein. Among about 13,000 distinct CDR3 sequences listed, around three fifths were seen once. Input material: CD4+ T cells from blood, cultured in vitro. These receptors were collected from a human donor who had recovered from COVID-19. Both conserved end residues are trimmed from each CDR3. Fields, in order: V gene, D gene, CDR3 protein. A D gene is named only where the DNA matches it firmly.

>TRBV5-1|TRBD1
ASSLGQGAYEQY
>TRBV27|NA
ASSLYNEQF
>TRBV2|TRBD1
ASILTGGIHEQY
>TRBV19|NA
ASSSDGANSPLH
>TRBV12-3/TRBV12-4|NA
ASRIRDDTGELF
>TRBV20-1|TRBD1
SARMRYRGQWGNQPQH
>TRBV6-1|NA
ASWELAKNIQY
>TRBV7-7|TRBD1
ASSQDRGAQTQY
>TRBV2|NA
ASSEGSANTGELF
>TRBV7-9|TRBD2
ASSFGIGLAAADTQY
>TRBV10-3|NA
AIRGDRGTQETQY
>TRBV20-1|NA
SARGLYQETQY
>TRBV4-1|TRBD1
ASSQTTGNNGYT
>TRBV12-3/TRBV12-4|NA
ASSLVGAREQY
>TRBV11-3|NA
ASSAAASTQY
>TRBV20-1|NA
SAPDSLNSPLH
>TRBV2|TRBD1
ASSERTGNTGELF
>TRBV7-2|NA
ASSRQAISGNTIY
>TRBV6-1|NA
ASSELFSTGLGTQY
>TRBV12-3/TRBV12-4|NA
ASSLGGSGQETQY
>TRBV12-3/TRBV12-4|NA
ASSFRTITNEQF
>TRBV9|NA
ASSNRDYEQY
>TRBV5-1|TRBD1
ASSLDSGQDYGYT
>TRBV2|NA
ASSELLSTDTQY
>TRBV30|TRBD1
AWSAKSGTGPYGYT
>TRBV2|TRBD1
ASRTGVGPGAF
>TRBV6-5|NA
ASSYSFSRAKNIQY
>TRBV18|NA
ASSPAGQPQH
>TRBV10-1|NA
ASSDQTANTGELF
>TRBV6-1|NA
ASRWRGQVEQY
>TRBV10-2|NA
ASSGRGDSPLH
>TRBV20-1|TRBD1
SARGQGVTGANVLT
>TRBV6-2/TRBV6-3|TRBD2
ASSYVAGGPDTQY
>TRBV20-1|NA
SARRGAGDYEQY
>TRBV12-3/TRBV12-4|NA
ASSFSEEETQY
>TRBV7-9|NA
ASSLQMNTEAF
>TRBV27|TRBD2
ASSGLAGGSLNTQY
>TRBV24-1|TRBD1
ATSAGGGTEAF
>TRBV2|NA
ASSEGYGNTIY
>TRBV6-5|NA
ASSYSSAGPYNSPLH
>TRBV24-1|TRBD2
ATSDPASGRAVDTQY
>TRBV20-1|NA
SASGSLGQETQY
>TRBV7-2|NA
ASSFSGNTQY
>TRBV7-2|NA
ASSPWGRDTGELF
>TRBV10-3|NA
AISTEGVVGYT
>TRBV7-9|NA
ASRTGQGERTDTQY
>TRBV30|NA
AWSPSDSPLH
>TRBV18|NA
ASSRASGGYGTQY
>TRBV2|TRBD2
ASSKTSGTVQETQY
>TRBV19|NA
ATRDNLAKNIQY
>TRBV6-1|TRBD2
ASTRTSGSYPNEQF
>TRBV6-7|TRBD1
ATLRGQGQLGVTNEKLF
>TRBV27|TRBD2
ASSFVRREEGTHTQY
>TRBV28|NA
ASSLRGGTDTQY
>TRBV28|TRBD2
ASRREEVEQF
>TRBV20-1|NA
SARDRLRGQETQY